This T cell receptor (beta chain) was recorded in a study of blood T cell repertoires in COVID-19. Libraries were prepared by immunoSEQ multiplex PCR; TCRdb keeps only in-frame clonotypes and omits some of them. There are about 120,000 clones in the sample; 70% to 80% occur only once, and about 4% lies in the top ten. CDR1 is SEHNR and CDR2 is FQNEAQ in the germline V gene (reference sequence). The CDR3 loop spans 14 amino acids. The V end lost 1 base, the J end lost 5 bases, and 11 bases lay between the germline ends. This clone was seen more than once but under ten times. This clonotype originated in a woman of 80 years or more with acute or convalescent COVID-19. The sequencing sample was made of peripheral blood. J is TRBJ1-1 and V is TRBV7-9, with D possibly matching TRBD1 (5 bases). The CDR3 here is CASSLGGAGTEAFF. CDR3 in DNA: TGTGCCAGCAGCTTAGGGGGCGCGGGAACTGAAGCTTTCTTT.